The present entry profiles one TCR beta chain with its context. Other DNA sequences within the sample encode an identical CDR3. Germline values: CDR1 SGHDN, CDR2 FVKESK. This CDR3 has 13 amino acids. Trimming stripped 0 bases from V and 1 base from J, with 3 bases between. Generated by immunoSEQ multiplex PCR, the TCRdb table keeps only in-frame clones and is missing some. Of about 100,000 clones in the sample, approximately 90% were seen once. This specimen belongs to a study of T cell responses to AZD1222 COVID-19 vaccine. This specimen consisted of peripheral blood, obtained 28 days after the second AZD1222 dose. This chain uses TRBV14 with TRBJ1-1; D is uncertain. The clonotype originates from an adult who received the AZD1222 COVID-19 vaccine. The CDR3 DNA reads as TGTGCCAGCAGCCAAGACCGGAACACTGAAGCTTTCTTT. Its protein product is CASSQDRNTEAFF.